The entry that follows covers one TCR beta chain sequence. As yet, its antigen is unknown. The authors made TCR beta cDNA from approximately 500 ng total RNA with a constant-region primer. Slightly modified ARM-PCR, run as three nested multiplex PCR rounds, produced the TCR beta libraries. It was with TRBV1-TRBV30 forward primers and a C-beta reverse primer that the first two PCR rounds were run, at about 10 cycles each. Via MiXCR, TCRdb re-called the multiplex PCR reads, giving one row per CDR3 protein. The table records more than 100,000 distinct CDR3 sequences, less than 80% of them present only once. With V trimmed by 6 bases and J by 9 bases, 8 bases remained unmatched. The germline gives CDR1 SGHAT, CDR2 FQNNGV. This CDR3 is built from 13 residues. Unsorted bulk tissue (roughly 17-33 mg) underwent RNA and DNA co-extraction. Every single tumor sample held over 85% viable tumor cells. The entry originates in a study of tumor-infiltrating lymphocytes in primary liver carcinoma. Study findings and constraints: Only about 8-24% of top clones showed up in all five tumor regions.

The chain combines TRBV11-2 with TRBJ2-1, with 7 bases fitting TRBD2. The receptor was isolated from an older woman with primary liver carcinoma and hepatitis B virus infection. Sample: liver tumor tissue from sampling region 1. The subset was: tumor region T1, superior pole. The CDR3 protein is CASSCASGGEQFF. For the CDR3, the DNA is TGTGCCAGCAGTTGCGCTAGCGGTGGTGAGCAGTTCTTC.